A selection of T cell receptor beta chains follows, all from one sample in a study of vaccination and CD4 T cells after COVID-19. In TCRdb, the PCR reads were re-called with MiXCR into one record per CDR3 protein. The table records 20,000 to 30,000 distinct CDR3 sequences, roughly 53% of them present only once. These receptors' targets are unknown. The sequencing sample was made of CD4+ T cells from blood, cultured in vitro. These receptors were obtained from a human donor who had recovered from COVID-19. CDR3s include the opening cysteine and the closing phenylalanine or tryptophan. A D gene is named only where the DNA matches it firmly. Rows give clone size only sometimes, using once, few, many, or a class for an expanded clone.

size: .
D: .
V: TRBV6-1
J: TRBJ2-7
CDR3: CASSHRAQTYEQYF
DNA: TGTGCCAGCAGTCACAGGGCGCAAACCTACGAGCAGTACTTC

size: few
D: .
V: TRBV12-3/TRBV12-4
J: TRBJ1-2
CDR3: CASGGPNYGYTF
DNA: TGTGCCAGCGGGGGGCCTAACTATGGCTACACCTTC

size: .
D: .
V: TRBV7-3
J: TRBJ2-2
CDR3: CASSRGDTGELFF
DNA: TGTGCCAGCAGCAGGGGCGACACCGGGGAGCTGTTTTTT

size: .
D: .
V: TRBV2
J: TRBJ2-7
CDR3: CASSGQGRDEQYF
DNA: TGTGCCAGCAGTGGACAGGGGAGGGACGAGCAGTACTTC

size: few
D: .
V: TRBV19
J: TRBJ2-3
CDR3: CASSMYRVSTDTQYF
DNA: TGTGCCAGTAGTATGTATCGAGTTAGCACAGATACGCAGTATTTT

size: few
D: .
V: TRBV6-2/TRBV6-3
J: TRBJ1-6
CDR3: CASSYSGGNSPLHF
DNA: TGTGCCAGCAGTTACTCGGGGGGAAATTCACCCCTCCACTTT

size: few
D: .
V: TRBV7-2
J: TRBJ1-2
CDR3: CASSLRADGYTF
DNA: TGTGCCAGCAGCTTAAGGGCTGATGGCTACACCTTC

size: few
D: .
V: TRBV12-3/TRBV12-4
J: TRBJ1-1
CDR3: CASSSTERAEAFF
DNA: TGTGCCAGCAGCTCGACTGAGAGGGCTGAAGCTTTCTTT

size: .
D: .
V: TRBV7-2
J: TRBJ2-3
CDR3: CASSLYTDTQYF
DNA: TGTGCCAGCAGCCTTTACACAGATACGCAGTATTTT

size: few
D: TRBD2
V: TRBV19
J: TRBJ2-2
CDR3: CATETSGVNTGELFF
DNA: TGTGCCACCGAGACTAGCGGGGTTAACACCGGGGAGCTGTTTTTT

size: few
D: .
V: TRBV6-2/TRBV6-3
J: TRBJ1-5
CDR3: CASSSWMDQPQHF
DNA: TGTGCCAGCAGTTCCTGGATGGACCAGCCCCAGCATTTT

size: few
D: .
V: TRBV20-1
J: TRBJ2-7
CDR3: CSAERPGRTYEQYF
DNA: TGCAGTGCTGAACGGCCGGGGAGAACCTACGAGCAGTACTTC

size: .
D: TRBD1
V: TRBV27
J: TRBJ2-7
CDR3: CASSLLGQVYEQYF
DNA: TGTGCCAGCAGTTTACTGGGACAGGTCTATGAGCAGTACTTC

size: .
D: TRBD1
V: TRBV7-2
J: TRBJ1-4
CDR3: CASSRTGLVNEKLFF
DNA: TGTGCCAGCAGCCGGACAGGGCTGGTTAATGAAAAACTGTTTTTT

size: .
D: .
V: TRBV6-4
J: TRBJ1-1
CDR3: CASSSSHKNTEAFF
DNA: TGTGCCAGCAGTTCGTCCCACAAGAACACTGAAGCTTTCTTT

size: .
D: .
V: TRBV20-1
J: TRBJ2-3
CDR3: CSALSSLGSDTQYF
DNA: TGCAGTGCTTTATCTAGCTTGGGTAGCGATACGCAGTATTTT

size: .
D: .
V: TRBV20-1
J: TRBJ2-7
CDR3: CSASTGVQYF
DNA: TGCAGTGCTAGTACGGGGGTCCAGTACTTC

size: .
D: .
V: TRBV15
J: TRBJ2-7
CDR3: CATSRDTRATYEQYF
DNA: TGTGCCACCAGCAGAGATACCAGGGCAACCTACGAGCAGTACTTC

size: few
D: .
V: TRBV27
J: TRBJ1-2
CDR3: CASSNPGTAIYGYTF
DNA: TGTGCCAGCAGCAATCCCGGGACGGCGATCTATGGCTACACCTTC

size: .
D: TRBD1
V: TRBV4-1
J: TRBJ1-1
CDR3: CASSQDPFGGTGTYIPAFF
DNA: TGCGCCAGCAGCCAAGACCCGTTCGGCGGGACAGGGACCTATATCCCAGCTTTCTTT

size: few
D: .
V: TRBV6-5
J: TRBJ2-1
CDR3: CASSYLETSIANEQFF
DNA: TGTGCCAGCAGTTACCTCGAGACATCAATCGCCAATGAGCAGTTCTTC

size: .
D: TRBD1
V: TRBV19
J: TRBJ1-5
CDR3: CASSPGRGHQPQHF
DNA: TGTGCCAGTAGCCCGGGCAGGGGGCATCAGCCCCAGCATTTT

size: .
D: TRBD1
V: TRBV7-9
J: TRBJ1-2
CDR3: CASSIDRAVYGYTF
DNA: TGTGCCAGCAGTATCGACAGGGCGGTCTATGGCTACACCTTC

size: few
D: .
V: TRBV5-8
J: TRBJ2-2
CDR3: CASSWTPGAGELFF
DNA: TGTGCCAGCAGCTGGACCCCAGGGGCCGGGGAGCTGTTTTTT

size: few
D: .
V: TRBV6-2/TRBV6-3
J: TRBJ2-3
CDR3: CASSRGPLGTGRSTDTQYF
DNA: TGTGCCAGCAGTCGCGGACCCTTAGGCACTGGCCGTAGCACAGATACGCAGTATTTT

size: .
D: TRBD2
V: TRBV20-1
J: TRBJ2-1
CDR3: CSARDFTSGSYEQFF
DNA: TGCAGTGCTAGAGATTTCACCAGCGGGAGTTATGAGCAGTTCTTC

size: .
D: .
V: TRBV7-2
J: TRBJ1-5
CDR3: CASSLARGRSQHF
DNA: TGTGCCAGCAGCTTAGCCAGAGGTAGAAGCCAGCATTTT